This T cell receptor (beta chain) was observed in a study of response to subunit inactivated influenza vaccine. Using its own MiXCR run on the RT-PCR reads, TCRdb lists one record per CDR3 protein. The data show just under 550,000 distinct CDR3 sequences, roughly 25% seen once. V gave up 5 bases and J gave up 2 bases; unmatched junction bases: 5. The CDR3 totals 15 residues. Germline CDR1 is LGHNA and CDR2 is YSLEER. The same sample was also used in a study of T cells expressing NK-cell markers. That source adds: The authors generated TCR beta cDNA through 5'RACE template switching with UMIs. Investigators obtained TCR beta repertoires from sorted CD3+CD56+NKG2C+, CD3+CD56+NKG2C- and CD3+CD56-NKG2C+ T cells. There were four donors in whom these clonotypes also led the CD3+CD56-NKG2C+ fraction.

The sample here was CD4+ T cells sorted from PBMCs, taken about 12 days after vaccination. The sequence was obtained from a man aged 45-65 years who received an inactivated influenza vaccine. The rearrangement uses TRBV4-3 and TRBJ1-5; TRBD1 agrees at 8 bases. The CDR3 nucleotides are TGCGCCAGCAGCGCTGACAGGGGAGGCAATCAGCCCCAGCATTTT. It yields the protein CASSADRGGNQPQHF.